The 10 T cell receptor beta chains below all came from one sample that was sequenced in a study of beta chain features in type 1 diabetes. No cognate antigen is known for these TCRs. Study-wide results and caveats: Shortening of TCRB CDR3s, moderate but significant, appeared in all four CD4+ subsets of Type 1 diabetes patients.

Expressed TCRB transcripts were sequenced after all isolated RNA was converted to cDNA. The table came from immunoSEQ multiplex PCR; TCRdb's copy has only in-frame clones and leaves some out. The profile covers about 270,000 clones, with roughly an eighth appearing a single time and about 0.017% taken by the ten largest. Input material: naive CD4+ T cells from blood. The source is a man aged 30 to 45 with type 1 diabetes.

This clone was detected only a few times. The chain recombines TRBV9 with TRBJ2-7; 7 nucleotides line up with TRBD1. Losses at the gene ends were 7 bases for V and 4 bases for J; bases not matched to a gene: 14. This CDR3 contains 15 residues. Germline V gives CDR1 SGDLS, CDR2 YYNGEE. The CDR3 is CASAQTGTEFYEQYF. As DNA, the CDR3 is TGTGCCAGCGCCCAAACCGGGACAGAGTTTTACGAGCAGTACTTC.

This rearrangement joins TRBV7-9 to TRBJ2-5, with D possibly matching TRBD1 (6 bases). Trimming left V 7 bases short and J 5 bases short, with 11 bases between. The CDR3 extends over 12 amino acids. In germline, CDR1 is SEHNR, CDR2 FQNEAQ (reference sequence). The CDR3 spells CASTQGWETQYF. The CDR3 region has the DNA TGTGCCAGCACCCAGGGGTGGGAGACCCAGTACTTC.

The table lists this clone with a few counts. V gene TRBV5-6 combines with J gene TRBJ1-2; possible D gene TRBD1, 6 bases. CDR1 and CDR2 (germline): SGHDT, YYEEEE. Trimming took 2 bases from V and 8 from J, leaving 16 bases between them. The CDR3 covers 14 residues. The CDR3 DNA follows: TGTGCCAGCAGCTTCAGGGGACATCGAAGAGGCTACACCTTC. Its translation is CASSFRGHRRGYTF.

The V and J genes are TRBV13 and TRBJ1-2; 8 nucleotides align to TRBD1. The CDR3 totals 16 residues. J gave up 7 bases and V 2 bases, and 12 bases lay outside the gene matches. Germline V lookup: CDR1 PRHDT, CDR2 FYEKMQ (reference sequence). The CDR3 reads CASSLPRQGIVFGYTF. The CDR3 DNA sequence: TGTGCCAGCAGCTTACCTCGACAGGGGATAGTGTTTGGCTACACCTTC.

This clone was recorded only once. This chain joins TRBV5-4 and TRBJ2-7; 13 nucleotides line up with TRBD2. The CDR3 contains 15 residues. After removal of 3 bases from V and 4 bases from J, the junction contained 4 bases not matched to a gene. Per germline, CDR1 SGHNT and CDR2 YYREEE (reference sequence). For the CDR3, the DNA is TGTGCCAGCAGCTCCGGGACTAGCGGGATTTACGAGCAGTACTTC. Translated, it gives CASSSGTSGIYEQYF.

This clone was seen a few times. The rearrangement joins TRBV5-1 to TRBJ1-1, with TRBD1 as a possible D gene (5 bases). Trimming shortened V by 4 bases and J by 3 bases, and 16 bases separated the two germline ends. Germline values: CDR1 SGHRS, CDR2 YFSETQ. CDR3 length: 15 residues. The CDR3 region is CASSPQDRGDTEAFF. The DNA of the CDR3 is TGCGCCAGCAGCCCCCAGGACCGGGGGGACACTGAAGCTTTCTTT. Full variable domain (remainder filled in from reference TRBV5-1 and TRBJ1-1): KAGVTQTPRYLIKTRGQQVTLSCSPISGHRSVSWYQQTPGQGLQFLFEYFSETQRNKGNFPGRFSGRQFSNSRSEMNVSTLELGDSALYLCASSPQDRGDTEAFFGQGTRLTVV.

V gene TRBV7-3 combines with J gene TRBJ1-1, with D possibly TRBD1 on 6 matching bases. V was clipped by 5 bases and J by 4 bases, with 11 bases between them. The length of the CDR3 is 13 residues. From germline, CDR1 is SGHTA and CDR2 FQGTGA. CDR3: CASSPRGGTEAFF. For the CDR3, the DNA is TGTGCCAGCAGCCCCAGGGGTGGCACTGAAGCTTTCTTT.

The chain combines TRBV29-1 with TRBJ1-2; D perhaps matches TRBD1 (6 bases). Germline values: CDR1 SQVTM, CDR2 ANQGSEA. The germline V and J ends were trimmed by 5 bases and 5 bases, with 15 bases remaining between them. The CDR3 covers 13 residues. The DNA of the CDR3 is TGCAGCGTTTCCCGGGACACGGATTATGGCTACACCTTC. Protein sequence: CSVSRDTDYGYTF.

This sequence joins TRBV5-1 and TRBJ2-5; 8 bases align to TRBD2. In germline, CDR1 is SGHRS, CDR2 YFSETQ. The length of the CDR3 is 15 residues. The trim removed 2 bases at V and 5 bases at J, leaving 8 bases unmatched. DNA for the CDR3: TGCGCCAGCAGCTTTGCGGGAGGTCCAAGGGAGACCCAGTACTTC. Protein sequence: CASSFAGGPRETQYF.

This clone has just a few counts. The chain uses TRBV4-2 and TRBJ2-7; 10 nucleotides agree with TRBD2. V shed 5 bases and J 6 bases; nucleotides not matched to a gene: 10. The CDR3 is 15 residues long. Looked up from germline, CDR1 is LGHNA and CDR2 is YNFKEQ. The CDR3 coding sequence is TGTGCCAGCAGCTCCCCGGGACTAGCGTTTAGCGAGCAGTACTTC. Its translation is CASSSPGLAFSEQYF.